This T cell receptor beta chain was recovered during a study of identical twins. Study-level results: Out-of-frame TCR alpha sharing observed in monozygotic twins exceeded model estimates. Zero-insertion findings could be partly confounded by invariant cells (MAIT and iNKT cells). Surplus twin overlap in beta out-of-frame sequences was less pronounced.

Germline values: CDR1 SNHLY, CDR2 FYNNEI. Between the trimmed V and J ends, which lost 1 base and 1 base, there was a span of 13 bases. There are 16 residues in the CDR3. As to this clonotype: As yet, its antigen is unknown.

cDNA molecules carried unique molecular identifiers, and template switching added a universal primer site. MiXCR, run by TCRdb on the 5' RACE reads, gives a single entry per CDR3 protein. The data hold some 600,000 distinct CDR3 sequences, with just over 7% observed a single time. This same sample was also part of a study on yellow fever vaccine responses in identical twins.

This receptor was identified in a woman younger than 35 in good health. The rearrangement uses TRBV2 and TRBJ1-1; D remains unclear. Sequencing was done on a sample of PBMCs. CDR3 protein: CASSEGARPSNTEAFF. The CDR3 DNA follows: TGTGCCAGCAGTGAAGGGGCCAGACCCTCGAACACTGAAGCTTTCTTT.